The clone carrying this T cell receptor beta chain came up many times. Its antigen is undetermined. This sample was taken from a study of T-cell reconstitution after alpha-beta-depleted transplantation in children. The CDR3 runs to 15 residues. Per germline, CDR1 MNHEY and CDR2 SMNVEV (reference sequence). With V trimmed by 2 bases and J by 0 bases, 0 bases remained unmatched. The study, taken as a whole, reports: After transplant, high TCRbeta diversity at day 60 in some patients arose from surviving recipient T cells and thymic progenitors. There were reportedly several hundred expanded graft clones from which alpha-beta T cells came about two months after transplant. Newly generated T cells supplied most T-cell counts and diversity one year post-transplant.

Preparing the TCRbeta library involved the use of unique molecular identifiers. One entry per CDR3 protein results from TCRdb running MiXCR on the PCR reads. The data contain 200,000 to 250,000 distinct CDR3 sequences, approximately 8.4% of them singletons. The specimen was PBMCs, mostly from graft donor cells, collected 360 days after TCRalphabeta/CD19-depleted stem cell transplant. The receptor was derived from a male patient aged 2 to 9 who had a stem cell transplant for acute myeloid leukemia, so the T cells may come from the graft donor. This chain links TRBV27 with TRBJ2-3; 9 bases are a match to TRBD2. CDR3 DNA sequence: TGTGCCAGCAGTTTAACTAGCGGGAGCACAGATACGCAGTATTTT. Amino acids: CASSLTSGSTDTQYF.